This is a list of T cell receptor beta chains from one sample in a study of monozygotic twins with inflammatory bowel disease. Reanalyzing the 5' RACE reads, TCRdb keeps one entry per CDR3 protein, without DNA. The listing records 330,000 or so distinct CDR3 sequences. The sequencing sample was made of blood. The source of these receptors is a human donor with ulcerative colitis or Crohn's disease, or a healthy co-twin of an affected twin (not recorded which). Both conserved end residues are part of each CDR3. Fields, in order: V gene, J gene, CDR3 protein.

V: TRBV20-1; J: TRBJ2-7; CDR3: CSASRGSGGPYEQYF
V: TRBV25-1; J: TRBJ1-5; CDR3: CASSEFGTGQPQHF
V: TRBV7-3; J: TRBJ2-1; CDR3: CASSMTSSGNEQFF
V: TRBV6-4; J: TRBJ1-1; CDR3: CASQEFVWAALKESAEAFF
V: TRBV5-1; J: TRBJ2-1; CDR3: CASSSGRGREEQFF
V: TRBV7-9; J: TRBJ2-2; CDR3: CASSPYREANTGELFF
V: TRBV5-1; J: TRBJ1-2; CDR3: CASSPDRQYGYTF
V: TRBV7-9; J: TRBJ2-7; CDR3: CASSSPARGQGTYEQYF
V: TRBV20-1; J: TRBJ2-1; CDR3: CSARPFDPAGSYNEQFF
V: TRBV4-1; J: TRBJ2-1; CDR3: CASSQAGTTHNEQFF
V: TRBV4-1; J: TRBJ2-5; CDR3: CASSQKPRALQETQYF
V: TRBV25-1; J: TRBJ2-7; CDR3: CASSKGTGGVGYEQYF
V: TRBV2; J: TRBJ2-3; CDR3: CASKLDGGGSLDTQYF
V: TRBV20-1; J: TRBJ1-2; CDR3: CSPGGRGRYGYTF
V: TRBV20-1; J: TRBJ2-3; CDR3: CSAGETAPTAYTQYF
V: TRBV19; J: TRBJ1-1; CDR3: CASSPTAGEAFF
V: TRBV5-1; J: TRBJ2-1; CDR3: CASSLDAYSYNEQFF
V: TRBV20-1; J: TRBJ2-4; CDR3: CSASQSLAKNIQYF
V: TRBV20-1; J: TRBJ2-2; CDR3: CSARDLPKGTGELFF
V: TRBV25-1; J: TRBJ1-4; CDR3: CASSGAGLGEKLFF
V: TRBV2; J: TRBJ2-5; CDR3: CASRASGGSQETQYF
V: TRBV12-3/TRBV12-4; J: TRBJ1-5; CDR3: CASSPGEGGTNQPQHF